This T cell receptor beta chain was captured in a study of Graves' ophthalmopathy and Graves' hyperthyroidism listed by TCRdb under 2018. For the study in its entirety: Peripheral blood was collected at initial diagnosis, before any treatment. To tell Graves' ophthalmopathy apart from Graves' hyperthyroidism, and to predict which patients would progress to ophthalmopathy, the study relied on TCR beta repertoire signatures. In total, 135 blood samples were TCR-sequenced: some 40 ophthalmopathy, approximately 75 hyperthyroidism and approximately 17 hyperthyroidism-to-ophthalmopathy patients. To explore V-J signatures that separate ophthalmopathy from hyperthyroidism, a discovery set of about 96 patients was enrolled, consisting of fewer than 45 with ophthalmopathy and 57 with stable hyperthyroidism. An independent validation cohort was composed of some 18 hyperthyroidism patients and approximately 15 patients who later progressed from hyperthyroidism to ophthalmopathy. T-cell repertoires of thyroid tissue and blood were compared in 5 or 6 hyperthyroidism patients. After sampling, hyperthyroidism patients received methimazole starting at 30 mg daily, and ophthalmopathy patients received high-dose intravenous methylprednisolone. The roughly 99 discovery patients were divided at random into training and test sets in a 7:3 ratio. On the study overall, not on this receptor specifically: Sample size was not statistically predetermined, and group allocation was not concealed from the investigators. In cross-validation, the 13-signature model distinguished ophthalmopathy from stable hyperthyroidism with just over 85% sensitivity and nearly 82% specificity, and in the test set the corresponding values were around 78% and 73%. Most of the expanded thyroid clonotypes with a frequency above 0.001 were also detected in blood, and it was suggested that the thyroid immune response may be reflected by blood repertoires. In validation, the model predicted ophthalmopathy progression with more than 70% sensitivity and roughly 72% specificity; roughly 12 predicted patients were CT-confirmed with GO in a median of about 7.1 months.

TCR beta CDR3 regions were amplified from RNA transcripts for repertoire sequencing. The first round was an RT-PCR using HTBI primers with the Qiagen OneStep RT-PCR kit, and this first round was followed by a second-round multiplex PCR, then size selection and purification. Libraries were sequenced paired-end with 100 bp reads on an Illumina HiSeq2000. On the study's bioinformatics: Reads were processed with SOAPnuke, discarding reads with adapters, uncalled bases, mean Phred below 15, or no exact constant-primer or identifier match. COPE v1.2.5 was used to merge high-quality paired reads. Each unique nucleotide sequence was treated as a clonotype, and MiTCR v1.1 was used to align the clonotypes to the IMGT TRB V, D and J references. The analysis was limited to V-J combinations with a frequency above 0.0001, which together covered over 98% of repertoires. A TCR clonal expansion and chaos score per V-J combination was defined as the ratio of F50 clonal expansion to chaos observed in the TCRdist matrix. Welch's t-statistics and random forest were used to narrow the features down to 13 V-J combinations, which were then fed into a naive Bayes classifier. The similarity between thyroid and blood repertoires was quantified using the Morisita-Horn index. The public reads were run again by TCRdb, first through fastp at Q25 and then through MiXCR, and only productive beta chains were kept. Entries are consolidated by CDR3 protein sequence, retaining the most common genes and DNA. The V and J calls, along with clone size, are taken from TCRdb and not from the paper's own processing. In this sample the table shows roughly 160,000 distinct CDR3 sequences, 39% of which occur a single time. In total, the top ten clones hold over 7% of the sample.

This clonotype was picked up many times. Its antigen has not been determined. Base-call qualities are not available, and no considerably larger clone is one nucleotide away. Sequences SGHTA (CDR1) and FQGNSA (CDR2) are obtained from the germline V gene. The CDR3, cysteine through phenylalanine, is 12 amino acids long. Only the CDR3 portion is preserved as DNA: 36 bases, with reading frame beginning at the first base. The junction carries 10 bases between V and J, which are trimmed by 4 bases and 6 bases respectively. Patients with ophthalmopathy had moderately to severely active disease, with a Clinical Activity Score of 3 or more, a NOSPECS grade of 4 or more, and a disease duration of less than 3 months. Patients with other autoimmune diseases, uncontrolled infections, pregnancy or lactation were excluded from the study. Diagnosis was based on clinical symptoms, serum thyroxine, TRAb, thyroid ultrasound and orbital computed tomography. Using Ficoll-Paque density gradient centrifugation, PBMCs were isolated from 10 ml of fresh peripheral blood. Total RNA was extracted with Trizol reagent and quality-checked on an Agilent 2100 Bioanalyzer.

The sample was peripheral blood. The TCR originated in a man aged 25-45 years with Graves' ophthalmopathy. Donor details come from another sample of the same person, matched by shared clones. Recombination linked TRBV7-2 to TRBJ2-7, with the D gene possibly TRBD1 or TRBD2, each one fitting 5 bases. The DNA sequence is TGTGCCAGCAGCTCCCGAGGGGTCGAGCAGTACTTC. It translates as CASSSRGVEQYF.